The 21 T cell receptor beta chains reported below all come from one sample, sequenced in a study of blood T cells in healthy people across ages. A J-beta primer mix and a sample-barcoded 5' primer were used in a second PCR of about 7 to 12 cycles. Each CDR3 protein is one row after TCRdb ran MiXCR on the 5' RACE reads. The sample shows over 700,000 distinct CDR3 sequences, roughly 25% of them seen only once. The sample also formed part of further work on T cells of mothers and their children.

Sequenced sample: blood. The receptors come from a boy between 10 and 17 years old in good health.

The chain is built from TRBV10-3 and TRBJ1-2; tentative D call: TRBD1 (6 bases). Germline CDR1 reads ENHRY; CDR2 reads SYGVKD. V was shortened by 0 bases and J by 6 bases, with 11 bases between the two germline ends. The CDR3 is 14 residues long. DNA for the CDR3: TGTGCCATCAGTGAGTCGGTAAAGGGGGATGGCTACACCTTC. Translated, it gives CAISESVKGDGYTF.

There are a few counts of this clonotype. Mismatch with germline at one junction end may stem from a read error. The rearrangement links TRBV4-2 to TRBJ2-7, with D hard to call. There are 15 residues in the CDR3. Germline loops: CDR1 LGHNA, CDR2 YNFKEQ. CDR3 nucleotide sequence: TGTGCCAGCAGTCAAGATATTGACACCCCCTACGAGCAGTACTTC. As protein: CASSQDIDTPYEQYF.

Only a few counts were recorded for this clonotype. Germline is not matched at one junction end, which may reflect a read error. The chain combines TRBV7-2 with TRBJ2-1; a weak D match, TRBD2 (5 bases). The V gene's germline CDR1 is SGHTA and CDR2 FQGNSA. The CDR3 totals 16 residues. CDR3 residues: CATSLGYGLLYNEQFF. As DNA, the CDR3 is TGTGCCACCAGCTTAGGATACGGACTGTTATACAATGAGCAGTTCTTC.

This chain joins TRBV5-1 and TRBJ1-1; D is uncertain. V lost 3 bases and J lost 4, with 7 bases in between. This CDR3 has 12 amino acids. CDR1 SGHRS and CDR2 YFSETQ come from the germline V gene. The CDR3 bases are TGCGCCAGCAGCTGGGCTGGCACTGAAGCTTTCTTT. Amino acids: CASSWAGTEAFF.

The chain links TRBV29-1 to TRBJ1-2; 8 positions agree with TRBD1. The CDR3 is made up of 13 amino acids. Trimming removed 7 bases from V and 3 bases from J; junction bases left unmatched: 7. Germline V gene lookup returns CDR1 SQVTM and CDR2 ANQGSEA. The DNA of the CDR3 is TGCAGCGGGGGGGGACAGGCAGACTATGGCTACACCTTC. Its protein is CSGGGQADYGYTF.

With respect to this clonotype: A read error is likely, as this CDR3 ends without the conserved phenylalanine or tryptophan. In DNA, the CDR3 is TGTGCCAGCAGTCTATCGGCAGACAGGTACACTGAAGCTTTCCTT. Protein sequence: CASSLSADRYTEAFL. The gene calls are TRBV27 and TRBJ1-1, with TRBD1 as a possible D gene (6 bases). Germline CDR1 reads MNHEY; CDR2 reads SMNVEV (reference sequence). The CDR3 loop spans 15 amino acids.

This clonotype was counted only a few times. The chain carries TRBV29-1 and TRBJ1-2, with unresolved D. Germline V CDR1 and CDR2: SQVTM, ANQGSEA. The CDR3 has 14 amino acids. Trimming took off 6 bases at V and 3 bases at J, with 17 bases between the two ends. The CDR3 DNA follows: TGCAGCGTACAAGGCGGGTCCGGCTACTATGGCTACACCTTC. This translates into CSVQGGSGYYGYTF. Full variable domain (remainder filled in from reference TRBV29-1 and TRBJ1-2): SAVISQKPSRDICQRGTSLTIQCQVDSQVTMMFWYRQQPGQSLTLIATANQGSEATYESGFVIDKFPISRPNLTFSTLTVSNMSPEDSSIYLCSVQGGSGYYGYTFGSGTRLTVV.

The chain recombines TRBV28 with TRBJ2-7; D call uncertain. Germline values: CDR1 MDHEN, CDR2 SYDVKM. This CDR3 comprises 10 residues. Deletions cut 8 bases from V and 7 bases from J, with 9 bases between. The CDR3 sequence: CASGSLEQYF. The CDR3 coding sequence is TGTGCCAGCGGATCCTTGGAGCAGTACTTC.

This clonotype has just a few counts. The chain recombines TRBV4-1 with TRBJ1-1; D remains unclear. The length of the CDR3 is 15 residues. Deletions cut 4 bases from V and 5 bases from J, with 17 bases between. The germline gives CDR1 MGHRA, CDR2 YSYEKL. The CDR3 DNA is TGCGCCAGCAGCCCCCGAACTTTCGCGGGAACTGAAGCTTTCTTT. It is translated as CASSPRTFAGTEAFF.

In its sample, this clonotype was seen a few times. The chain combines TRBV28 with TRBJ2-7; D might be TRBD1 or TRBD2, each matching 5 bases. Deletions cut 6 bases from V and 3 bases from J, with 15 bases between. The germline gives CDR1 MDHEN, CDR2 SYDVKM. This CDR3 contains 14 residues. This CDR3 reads CASRATTGGYEQYF. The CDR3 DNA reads TGTGCCAGCAGGGCCACCACAGGAGGCTACGAGCAGTACTTC.

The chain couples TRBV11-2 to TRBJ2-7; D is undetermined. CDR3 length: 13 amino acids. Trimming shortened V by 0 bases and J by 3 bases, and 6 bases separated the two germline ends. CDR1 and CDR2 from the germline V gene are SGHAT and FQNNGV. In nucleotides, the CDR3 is TGTGCCAGCAGCTTAGATAACTACTACGAGCAGTACTTC. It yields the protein CASSLDNYYEQYF.

The CDR3 spells CAISAPGGSSPLHF. In DNA form, the CDR3 reads TGTGCCATCAGTGCCCCAGGGGGTAGTTCACCCCTCCACTTT. The genes are TRBV10-3 and TRBJ1-6; 7 positions agree with TRBD1. The CDR3 covers 14 residues. Germline lookup yields CDR1 ENHRY and CDR2 SYGVKD. The trim removed 4 bases at V and 9 bases at J, leaving 6 bases unmatched.

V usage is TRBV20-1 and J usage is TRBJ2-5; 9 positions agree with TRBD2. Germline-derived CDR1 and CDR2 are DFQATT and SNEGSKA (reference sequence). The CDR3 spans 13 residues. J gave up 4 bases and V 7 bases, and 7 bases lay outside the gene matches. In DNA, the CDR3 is TGCAGTGTGAAGCGGGGGGCTTCAGAGACCCAGTACTTC. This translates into CSVKRGASETQYF.

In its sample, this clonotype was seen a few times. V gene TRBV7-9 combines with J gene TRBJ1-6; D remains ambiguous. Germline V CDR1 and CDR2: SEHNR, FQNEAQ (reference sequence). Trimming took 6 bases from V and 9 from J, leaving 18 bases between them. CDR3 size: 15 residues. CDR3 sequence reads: CASSPMGESGSPLHF. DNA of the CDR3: TGTGCCAGCAGTCCAATGGGAGAGTCGGGTTCACCCCTCCACTTT. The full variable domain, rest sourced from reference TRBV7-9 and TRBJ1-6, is DTGVSQNPRHKITKRGQNVTFRCDPISEHNRLYWYRQTLGQGPEFLTYFQNEAQLEKSRLLSDRFSAERPKGSFSTLEIQRTEQGDSAMYLCASSPMGESGSPLHFGNGTRLTVT.

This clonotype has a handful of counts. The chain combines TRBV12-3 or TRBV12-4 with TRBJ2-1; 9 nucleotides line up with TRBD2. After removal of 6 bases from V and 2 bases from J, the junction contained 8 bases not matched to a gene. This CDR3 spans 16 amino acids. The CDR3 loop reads CASRESLAGPYNEQFF. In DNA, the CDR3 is TGTGCCAGCAGGGAGAGCCTAGCGGGACCCTACAATGAGCAGTTCTTC.

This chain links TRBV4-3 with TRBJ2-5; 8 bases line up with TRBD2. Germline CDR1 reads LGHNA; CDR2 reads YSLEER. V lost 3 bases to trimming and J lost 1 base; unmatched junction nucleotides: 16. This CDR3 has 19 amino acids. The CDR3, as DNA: TGCGCCAGCAGCCACACCAACTCCCTAGCGGGCACTACCCAAGAGACCCAGTACTTC. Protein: CASSHTNSLAGTTQETQYF.

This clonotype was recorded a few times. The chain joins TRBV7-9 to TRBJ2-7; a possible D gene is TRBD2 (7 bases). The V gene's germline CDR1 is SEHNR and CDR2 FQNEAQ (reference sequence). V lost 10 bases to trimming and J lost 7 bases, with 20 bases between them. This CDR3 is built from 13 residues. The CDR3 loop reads CATRTGGSGEQYF. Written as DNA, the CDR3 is TGTGCCACCCGAACGGGGGGCTCTGGGGAGCAGTACTTC.

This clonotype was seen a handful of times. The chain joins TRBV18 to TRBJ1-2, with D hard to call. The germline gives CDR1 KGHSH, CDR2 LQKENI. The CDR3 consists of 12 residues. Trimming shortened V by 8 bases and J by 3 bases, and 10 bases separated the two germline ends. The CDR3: CASQRWDYGYTF. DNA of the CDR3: TGTGCCAGCCAGCGGTGGGACTATGGCTACACCTTC.

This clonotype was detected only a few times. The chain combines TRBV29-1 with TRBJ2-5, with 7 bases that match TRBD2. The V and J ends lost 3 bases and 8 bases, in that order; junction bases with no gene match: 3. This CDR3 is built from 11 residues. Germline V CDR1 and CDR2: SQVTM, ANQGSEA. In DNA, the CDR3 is TGCAGCGTTGAGCCGGGGGGTACCCAGTACTTC. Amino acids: CSVEPGGTQYF. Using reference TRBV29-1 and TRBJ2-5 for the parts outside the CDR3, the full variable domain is SAVISQKPSRDICQRGTSLTIQCQVDSQVTMMFWYRQQPGQSLTLIATANQGSEATYESGFVIDKFPISRPNLTFSTLTVSNMSPEDSSIYLCSVEPGGTQYFGPGTRLLVL.

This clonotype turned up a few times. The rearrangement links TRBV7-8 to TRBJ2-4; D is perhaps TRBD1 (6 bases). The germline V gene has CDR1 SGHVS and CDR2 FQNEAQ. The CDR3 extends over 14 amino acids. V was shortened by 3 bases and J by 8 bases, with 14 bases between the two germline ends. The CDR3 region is CASSFAVGGDIQYF. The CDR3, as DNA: TGTGCCAGCAGCTTTGCGGTAGGGGGAGACATTCAGTACTTC. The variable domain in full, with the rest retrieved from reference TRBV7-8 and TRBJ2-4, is GAGVSQSPRYKVAKRGQDVALRCDPISGHVSLFWYQQALGQGPEFLTYFQNEAQLDKSGLPSDRFFAERPEGSVSTLKIQRTQQEDSAVYLCASSFAVGGDIQYFGAGTRLSVL.

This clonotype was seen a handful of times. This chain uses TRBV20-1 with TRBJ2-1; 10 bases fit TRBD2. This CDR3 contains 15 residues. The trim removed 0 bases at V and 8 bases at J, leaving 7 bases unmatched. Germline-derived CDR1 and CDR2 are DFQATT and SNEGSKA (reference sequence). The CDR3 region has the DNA TGCAGTGCTAGAGATCGTAGCGGGAGGCCGGATGAGCAGTTCTTC. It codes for CSARDRSGRPDEQFF.